A single sample is the source of the 14 T cell receptor beta chains below, sequenced in a study of T-cell reconstitution after alpha-beta-depleted transplantation in children. The authors prepared the TCRbeta library with unique molecular identifiers. TCRdb redid the calling of the PCR reads with MiXCR, one entry per CDR3 protein. There are 380,000 or so distinct CDR3 sequences in the sample; 10% to 15% occur only once, and roughly 4.5% lies in the top ten. The material was PBMCs, obtained from the stem cell graft. These receptors were obtained from a human donor who donated a stem cell graft to a child with Fanconi anemia.

This clonotype has only a few counts. The chain recombines TRBV21-1 with TRBJ2-7; the table gives TRBD2 as D, unverified against the DNA. TRBV21-1 corresponds to a pseudogene. This CDR3 is 13 amino acids long. Here the CDR3 reads CASSGPGGDEQYF. CDR3 DNA sequence: TGTGCCAGCAGCGGCCCGGGAGGGGACGAGCAGTACTTC.

The chain carries TRBV12-3 or TRBV12-4 and TRBJ1-6; D ambiguous. The CDR3 has 15 amino acids. The ends were cut back, 5 bases at V and 5 bases at J, with 13 bases in the middle. The DNA for the CDR3 is TGTGCCAGCAGTCCGGCCGGACGGAATAATTCACCCCTCCACTTT. Translated: CASSPAGRNNSPLHF.

This clonotype was seen a few times. The genes are TRBV25-1 and TRBJ1-1, with D unclear. There are 10 residues in the CDR3. Germline values: CDR1 MGHDK, CDR2 SYGVNS. Deletions cut 4 bases from V and 10 bases from J, with 7 bases between. CDR3 loop: CASSGKRAFF. DNA of the CDR3: TGTGCCAGCAGTGGGAAGCGAGCTTTCTTT.

The chain carries TRBV11-2 and TRBJ1-2; TRBD1 agrees at 9 bases. CDR3 length: 16 amino acids. Germline V gene sequence: CDR1 SGHAT, CDR2 FQNNGV. V shed 2 bases, J shed 4 bases, and the junction held 8 bases outside the gene matches. The CDR3 nucleotides are TGTGCCAGCAGCTTAACTGGACAGGGGCCCGTCTATGGCTACACCTTC. It encodes CASSLTGQGPVYGYTF.

The table lists this clonotype with a few counts. DNA of the CDR3: TGTGCCATCAGTGAGGGCCGGGAAAGCAATCAGCCCCAGCATTTT. Translation gives CAISEGRESNQPQHF. V and J are TRBV10-3 and TRBJ1-5; D uncertain. The CDR3 is 15 amino acids. The germline V gene encodes CDR1 ENHRY and CDR2 SYGVKD. V was pared by 2 bases and J by 1 base, with 9 bases between.

This clonotype has only a few counts. V is TRBV12-3 or TRBV12-4 and J is TRBJ1-6; D might be TRBD1 (5 bases). The CDR3 length is 15 residues. Trimming stripped 0 bases from V and 6 bases from J, with 9 bases between. The CDR3 bases are TGTGCCAGCAGTTTAGCGGGTAGGGGTAATTCACCCCTCCACTTT. It specifies CASSLAGRGNSPLHF.

CDR3 residues: CASSPGGSGSGELFF. CDR3 DNA sequence: TGTGCCAGCAGCCCAGGGGGCTCAGGAAGCGGGGAGCTGTTTTTT. This chain joins TRBV28 and TRBJ2-2, with 8 positions matching TRBD1. The CDR3 extends over 15 amino acids. V shed 6 bases, J shed 7 bases, and the junction held 10 bases outside the gene matches. Looked up from germline, CDR1 is MDHEN and CDR2 is SYDVKM. Variable domain in full (rest from reference TRBV28 and TRBJ2-2): DVKVTQSSRYLVKRTGEKVFLECVQDMDHENMFWYRQDPGLGLRLIYFSYDVKMKEKGDIPEGYSVSREKKERFSLILESASTNQTSMYLCASSPGGSGSGELFFGEGSRLTVL.

The chain combines TRBV21-1 with TRBJ2-6. TRBV21-1 is reported as a pseudogene. This CDR3 contains 16 residues. The DNA of the CDR3 is TGTGCCAGCAGCAAAGAACTTCCCTCTGGGGCCAACGTCCTGACTTTC. Encoded protein: CASSKELPSGANVLTF.

On this clonotype: This may stem from a read error, because a much larger clone lies one nucleotide away. J is TRBJ2-1 and V is TRBV29-1; weak D call: TRBD1 (6 bases). CDR1 is SQVTM and CDR2 is ANQGSEA in the germline V gene. This CDR3 contains 11 residues. The CDR3 DNA follows: TGCAGCGTTGCAGGGGTCAATGAGCTGTTCTTC. Protein: CSVAGVNELFF.

This clonotype was detected many times. This chain links TRBV25-1 with TRBJ2-1; 9 bases map to TRBD1. The CDR3 runs 14 residues. With V trimmed by 5 bases and J by 9 bases, 8 bases remained unmatched. Looked up from germline, CDR1 is MGHDK and CDR2 is SYGVNS. Here the CDR3 reads CASSSGTGRSEQFF. In nucleotides, the CDR3 is TGTGCCAGCAGTTCCGGGACAGGGAGATCTGAGCAGTTCTTC.

The J gene is TRBJ2-2, the V gene TRBV6-5; tentatively, D is TRBD2 (5 bases). The V gene's germline CDR1 is MNHEY and CDR2 SVGAGI. The V end lost 0 bases, the J end lost 6 bases, and 11 bases lay between the germline ends. The CDR3 contains 15 residues. CDR3 coding DNA: TGTGCCAGCAGTTACTCGTGGCAGAGGGCCGGGGAGCTGTTTTTT. This encodes CASSYSWQRAGELFF.

In the case of this clonotype: The germline gene is not matched at one end of the junction; a read error may be the cause. CDR3 coding DNA: TGCGCCAGCAGCCAAGATATAGGACAGTGGACGGGGATTGACTTT. This codes for CASSQDIGQWTGIDF. The chain uses TRBV4-3 and TRBJ1-1; TRBD1 is a possible D gene (6 bases). Germline V CDR1 and CDR2: LGHNA, YSLEER. This CDR3 spans 15 amino acids.

The chain is built from TRBV7-6 and TRBJ2-7; 13 bases match TRBD2. Trimming cost V 1 base and J 2 bases; bases outside gene matches: 8. CDR3 length: 18 residues. Germline V gene lookup returns CDR1 SGHVS and CDR2 FNYEAQ. The CDR3 region has the DNA TGTGCCAGCAGCTTAGGGACCGGGACTAGCGGGGCAGCCTACGAGCAGTACTTC. Protein: CASSLGTGTSGAAYEQYF.

This clonotype was detected a few times. The V call is TRBV5-1, the J call TRBJ2-2; 8 bases line up with TRBD2. CDR1 and CDR2 from the germline V gene are SGHRS and YFSETQ. V trimming: 4 bases; J trimming: 1 base; junction bases outside the gene matches: 6. The length of the CDR3 is 16 residues. CDR3 loop: CASSQIAGRNTGELFF. The CDR3 nucleotides read TGCGCCAGCAGCCAGATAGCGGGGCGGAACACCGGGGAGCTGTTTTTT. Together with reference TRBV5-1 and TRBJ2-2, the CDR3 gives the full variable domain: KAGVTQTPRYLIKTRGQQVTLSCSPISGHRSVSWYQQTPGQGLQFLFEYFSETQRNKGNFPGRFSGRQFSNSRSEMNVSTLELGDSALYLCASSQIAGRNTGELFFGEGSRLTVL.